This T cell receptor beta chain was sequenced for a study of shared clonotypes between healthy human individuals. On the study more broadly: Per donor, three plates held CD4 naive cells, three held CD4 memory, two held CD8 naive and one held CD8 memory.

General study results and limits: Sequencing depth was expected to influence donor clonotype sharing.

Nashville, Tennessee was home to all donors, who were Caucasian adults. In regard to this clone: What it binds is not known.

The CDR3 has 15 residues. Trimming took off 6 bases at V and 4 bases at J, with 18 bases between the two ends. Germline loops: CDR1 SGHTA, CDR2 FQGNSA. Here immunoSEQ multiplex PCR was the method, and the copy in TCRdb shows in-frame clones only, minus some. The top ten clones hold approximately 0.39% of a sample with 2 million to 2.5 million clones, just under 95% of them seen once. Sequencing used naive CD4+ T cells from PBMCs. Regarding subset: CD45RA+ positively selected. The clonotype was recovered from a man in his late teens or twenties in good health. Some clones in this sample may be carry-over from other donors' samples. This rearrangement joins TRBV7-2 to TRBJ2-5, with a possible D match to TRBD1 (5 bases). Here the CDR3 reads CASRSLKTGVETQYF. The CDR3 region has the DNA TGTGCCAGCAGATCACTAAAAACAGGTGTAGAGACCCAGTACTTC.